The clone carrying this T cell receptor (beta chain) was detected only once. The record originates from a study of blood T cell repertoires in COVID-19. Study summary: PBMCs, B-cell-depleted T cells, or T cells were the source of the cDNA or gDNA that made up the material.

TCRdb keeps only in-frame clones here, not all; method: immunoSEQ multiplex PCR. The table shows about 330,000 clones, with 89% occurring only once. Germline values: CDR1 LNHDA, CDR2 SQIVND (reference sequence). Trimming left V 6 bases short and J 4 bases short, with 11 bases between. The CDR3 spans 13 residues. The TCR sequence derives from a man between 18 and 29 years old who had recovered from COVID-19. The chain links TRBV19 to TRBJ2-3; D is ambiguous. Sequencing was performed on peripheral blood. This chain's CDR3 is CASSLIVADTQYF. Here the CDR3 DNA reads TGTGCCAGTAGCCTAATAGTAGCAGATACGCAGTATTTT.